A single sample is the source of the 32 T cell receptor beta chains below, sequenced in a study of vaccination and CD4 T cells after COVID-19 (dated by TCRdb to between 2021 and 2024). The library was built by means of PCR. Reads for this sample came from an Illumina iSeq 100. TCR sequencing of DNA from cultured CD4+ T cells used the Oncomine TCR Beta short-read assay at the Johns Hopkins FTIC core. The public reads were quality trimmed at Q25 with fastp and then assembled into clones with MiXCR by TCRdb, keeping productive beta chains. Here each entry gathers all rows of one CDR3 protein and keeps the most common genes and DNA. The sample yields thousands of distinct CDR3 sequences; roughly 59% were counted once. The ten largest make up around 12% of the sample. Interpreted using the paper, the treatment or condition label stands for: approximately nine-day PBMC culture with coronavirus spike peptide pools or control peptides (ViraFEST assay). CD4+ T cells from unexposed donors were collected before the COVID-19 pandemic (2011-2018).

Their cognate antigens are unknown. The sequenced material came from CD4+ T cells from blood, cultured in vitro. The receptors were sampled from a human donor in good health.

V usage is TRBV5-1 and J usage is TRBJ1-2, with 8 positions matching TRBD1. CDR1 and CDR2 (germline): SGHRS, YFSETQ. The CDR3 contains 13 residues. V gave up 0 bases and J gave up 6 bases; unmatched junction bases: 1. CDR3: CASSLGTGNGYTF. CDR3 bases: TGCGCCAGCAGCTTGGGGACAGGGAATGGCTACACCTTC.

The V gene is TRBV5-1, the J gene TRBJ2-3; possible D gene TRBD1, 6 bases. CDR1 and CDR2 from the germline V gene are SGHRS and YFSETQ. Trimming took off 0 bases at V and 5 bases at J, with 16 bases between the two ends. The CDR3 is made up of 16 amino acids. In DNA form, the CDR3 reads TGCGCCAGCAGCTTGGTATTCGGGCAGGGACAAGATACGCAGTATTTT. Protein: CASSLVFGQGQDTQYF.

This clonotype was seen a handful of times. The rearrangement links TRBV20-1 to TRBJ1-2; the match to TRBD1 covers 8 bases. CDR3 length: 14 amino acids. Germline V gene lookup returns CDR1 DFQATT and CDR2 SNEGSKA (reference sequence). With V trimmed by 5 bases and J by 0 bases, 5 bases remained unmatched. This chain's CDR3 is CSAPRTGSNYGYTF. Here the CDR3 DNA reads TGCAGTGCTCCACGGACAGGGTCTAACTATGGCTACACCTTC.

This chain uses TRBV6-1 with TRBJ1-2; 8 bases map to TRBD1. Germline V gene lookup returns CDR1 MNHNS and CDR2 SASEGT. V shed 3 bases and J 4 bases; nucleotides not matched to a gene: 7. This CDR3 has 15 amino acids. The CDR3 sequence is CASSDGDRTIYGYTF. In DNA form, the CDR3 reads TGTGCCAGCAGTGATGGGGACAGGACTATCTATGGCTACACCTTC.

The chain uses TRBV15 and TRBJ2-5; a possible D gene is TRBD2 (6 bases). Germline V gene data show CDR1 as LNHNV and CDR2 as YYDKDF (reference sequence). This CDR3 region has 16 residues. With 5 bases removed from V and 4 bases from J, the gap between germline ends came to 20 bases. The CDR3 nucleotides are TGTGCCACCAGCCCGCGAAGCGGGCTGGGAGGAGAGACCCAGTACTTC. It encodes CATSPRSGLGGETQYF.

This clonotype was seen only a few times. The junction departs from germline at one end; a sequencing error may be responsible. The chain joins TRBV7-2 to TRBJ1-2; TRBD1 might be the D (5 bases). Germline-derived CDR1 and CDR2 are SGHTA and FQGNSA. The CDR3 has 13 residues. CDR3 DNA: TGTGCCAGCACCCCTATTCGTACGGACACTCCATCCTTC. Residues: CASTPIRTDTPSF.

The sample holds a few counts of this clonotype. The chain combines TRBV6-5 with TRBJ1-2; D might be TRBD1 (6 bases). The CDR3 is made up of 15 amino acids. CDR1 and CDR2 from the germline V gene are MNHEY and SVGAGI. The V and J ends lost 0 bases and 13 bases respectively, with 21 bases between them. The CDR3 bases are TGTGCCAGCAGTTACTCCGGGGGCTCTGGCCCCCCTCTCACCTTC. The encoded protein is CASSYSGGSGPPLTF.

The V gene is TRBV5-8, the J gene TRBJ2-2; a possible D gene is TRBD2 (5 bases). Trimming removed 0 bases from V and 5 bases from J, with 11 bases in between. Germline CDR1 and CDR2: SGHTS and YDEGEE. This CDR3 contains 15 residues. The CDR3 sequence is CASSLAIRETGELFF. CDR3 DNA sequence: TGTGCCAGCAGCTTGGCCATCCGGGAAACCGGGGAGCTGTTTTTT.

V and J are TRBV19 and TRBJ2-5, with 7 bases that match TRBD2. The germline gives CDR1 LNHDA, CDR2 SQIVND (reference sequence). This CDR3 is built from 15 residues. J gave up 2 bases and V 3 bases, and 6 bases lay outside the gene matches. The CDR3 sequence: CASSIYTGGQETQYF. The CDR3 DNA follows: TGTGCCAGTAGTATCTACACGGGAGGTCAAGAGACCCAGTACTTC.

This clonotype was observed a handful of times. This rearrangement joins TRBV6-5 to TRBJ2-4; D unclear. Trimming stripped 6 bases from V and 7 bases from J, with 7 bases between. Germline CDR1 MNHEY, CDR2 SVGAGI. CDR3 size: 11 residues. For the CDR3, the DNA is TGTGCCAGCAGCTACCTCAACATTCAGTACTTC. It codes for CASSYLNIQYF.

The chain combines TRBV19 with TRBJ2-3; D remains unclear. There are 13 residues in the CDR3. Germline V CDR1 and CDR2: LNHDA, SQIVND (reference sequence). The ends were cut back, 3 bases at V and 3 bases at J, with 7 bases in the middle. The CDR3 coding sequence is TGTGCCAGTAGTATGGATTGGACAGATACGCAGTATTTT. It encodes CASSMDWTDTQYF.

The chain has TRBV6-2 or TRBV6-3 and TRBJ2-7, with 8 bases aligning to TRBD2. This CDR3 comprises 13 residues. CDR1 is MNHEY, CDR2 SVGEGT, per germline. V dropped 6 bases and J dropped 5; count of bases not matched to a gene: 6. The CDR3 loop is CASSRGGRNEQYF. DNA of the CDR3: TGTGCCAGCAGCCGGGGGGGCCGAAACGAGCAGTACTTC.

This clonotype was seen only a few times. The chain has TRBV15 and TRBJ1-2; 10 bases line up with TRBD1. The CDR3 has 16 residues. Germline-derived CDR1 and CDR2 are LNHNV and YYDKDF (reference sequence). V lost 5 bases and J lost 5; bases outside the gene matches: 11. Written as DNA, the CDR3 is TGTGCCACCAGCCACTACTCGGGACAGGGGATGTATGGCTACACCTTC. Encoded protein: CATSHYSGQGMYGYTF. Full variable domain (missing parts from reference TRBV15 and TRBJ1-2): DAMVIQNPRYQVTQFGKPVTLSCSQTLNHNVMYWYQQKSSQAPKLLFHYYDKDFNNEADTPDNFQSRRPNTSFCFLDIRSPGLGDTAMYLCATSHYSGQGMYGYTFGSGTRLTVV.

The chain couples TRBV5-5 to TRBJ1-5; 7 positions agree with TRBD1. Trimming at V came to 0 bases and at J to 3 bases, leaving 6 bases not matched to a gene. Germline CDR1 SGHKS, CDR2 YYEKEE (reference sequence). This CDR3 has 16 residues. The CDR3, as DNA: TGTGCCAGCAGCTTGGGAAGGGGGCCGCTCAATCAGCCCCAGCATTTT. It is translated as CASSLGRGPLNQPQHF.

CDR3: CAWSSLALSYGYTF. The CDR3 DNA sequence: TGTGCCTGGAGTAGTCTGGCCCTGAGCTATGGCTACACCTTC. J is TRBJ1-2 and V is TRBV30; D uncertain. The CDR3 has 14 amino acids. Germline V gene sequence: CDR1 GTSNPN, CDR2 SVGIG (reference sequence). Trimming pared 2 bases from V and 4 bases from J, leaving 14 bases between. The full variable domain, completed using reference TRBV30 and TRBJ1-2, is SQTIHQWPATLVQPVGSPLSLECTVEGTSNPNLYWYRQAAGRGLQLLFYSVGIGQISSEVPQNLSASRPQDRQFILSSKKLLLSDSGFYLCAWSSLALSYGYTFGSGTRLTVV.

The chain is built from TRBV10-3 and TRBJ1-1; D unclear. The CDR3 extends over 12 amino acids. The germline V and J ends were trimmed by 8 bases and 1 base, with 8 bases remaining between them. Looked up from germline, CDR1 is ENHRY and CDR2 is SYGVKD. CDR3 loop: CAISEGNTEAFF. The CDR3 nucleotides are TGTGCCATCTCGGAGGGGAACACTGAAGCTTTCTTT.

The chain links TRBV6-1 to TRBJ1-2, with 7 bases matching TRBD1. The V segment lost 0 bases and the J segment 0 bases; nucleotides outside the gene matches: 1. The germline V gene encodes CDR1 MNHNS and CDR2 SASEGT. CDR3 size: 15 residues. The CDR3 loop reads CASSEATGPNYGYTF. As DNA, the CDR3 is TGTGCCAGCAGTGAAGCGACAGGGCCTAACTATGGCTACACCTTC.

V and J are TRBV4-1 and TRBJ1-2, with D possibly TRBD1 on 5 matching bases. This CDR3 has 14 amino acids. Germline V gene data show CDR1 as MGHRA and CDR2 as YSYEKL. V lost 0 bases and J lost 5, with 10 bases in between. The CDR3, as DNA: TGCGCCAGCAGCCAAGAGGGGACGCGGTATGGCTACACCTTC. Translation: CASSQEGTRYGYTF.

This CDR3 is CAWSVRRGWTSGSGYEQFF. Here the CDR3 DNA reads TGTGCCTGGAGTGTCCGCAGGGGGTGGACTAGCGGGAGTGGGTATGAGCAGTTCTTC. The chain links TRBV30 to TRBJ2-1; 13 bases are shared with TRBD2. The J segment lost 8 bases and the V segment lost 0 bases, leaving 16 bases of the junction unmatched. This CDR3 spans 19 amino acids. Germline V gives CDR1 GTSNPN, CDR2 SVGIG (reference sequence). The variable domain in full, with the rest retrieved from reference TRBV30 and TRBJ2-1, is SQTIHQWPATLVQPVGSPLSLECTVEGTSNPNLYWYRQAAGRGLQLLFYSVGIGQISSEVPQNLSASRPQDRQFILSSKKLLLSDSGFYLCAWSVRRGWTSGSGYEQFFGPGTRLTVL.

This clonotype has just a few counts. The rearrangement joins TRBV6-2 or TRBV6-3 to TRBJ2-5; 7 bases match TRBD2. Losses at the gene ends were 8 bases for V and 4 bases for J; bases not matched to a gene: 13. The V gene's germline CDR1 is MNHEY and CDR2 SVGEGT. The CDR3 is 15 amino acids. CDR3 protein: CASRLAGFARETQYF. The CDR3 DNA sequence: TGTGCCAGCCGACTAGCCGGGTTTGCTCGAGAGACCCAGTACTTC.

The chain combines TRBV12-3 or TRBV12-4 with TRBJ1-2; no clear D. V lost 7 bases to trimming and J lost 5 bases, with 14 bases between them. The CDR3 spans 13 residues. CDR3 bases: TGTGCCAGCACCTTACCAGGAAGATATGGCTACACCTTC. Translating it yields CASTLPGRYGYTF.

This rearrangement joins TRBV7-9 to TRBJ1-2, with D tentatively TRBD1 (5 bases). This CDR3 spans 15 amino acids. Germline assignment: CDR1 SEHNR and CDR2 FQNEAQ (reference sequence). V lost 1 base and J 6 bases, leaving 15 bases between the germline ends. The CDR3 DNA is TGTGCCAGCAGCTTAGGGGCAGGGCAACTCGATGGCTACACCTTC. Protein sequence: CASSLGAGQLDGYTF.

Only one count was recorded for this clonotype. The chain carries TRBV19 and TRBJ2-2, with a tentative D call TRBD2 (6 bases). The length of the CDR3 is 18 residues. Germline V gene sequence: CDR1 LNHDA, CDR2 SQIVND (reference sequence). The V gene lost 5 bases and the J gene lost 2 bases, with 21 bases spanning the gap. CDR3 sequence reads: CASSALYRRAKNTGELFF. The CDR3 bases are TGTGCCAGTAGTGCGCTTTATAGGAGGGCCAAAAACACCGGGGAGCTGTTTTTT.

V and J are TRBV11-2 and TRBJ2-3; no definite D call. The CDR3 has 12 residues. Trimming removed 4 bases at V and 6 bases at J, with 8 bases between. Germline V CDR1 and CDR2: SGHAT, FQNNGV. Written as DNA, the CDR3 is TGTGCCAGCAGCTCCGGTGGGGATACGCAGTATTTT. It translates to CASSSGGDTQYF.

Here the CDR3 reads CASSEVRQPQHF. In nucleotides, the CDR3 is TGTGCCAGCAGTGAAGTGAGGCAGCCCCAGCATTTT. The chain has TRBV6-1 and TRBJ1-5, with unresolved D. The CDR3 has 12 residues. The V and J ends lost 1 base and 7 bases respectively, with 5 bases between them. In germline, CDR1 is MNHNS, CDR2 SASEGT.

The chain is built from TRBV7-2 and TRBJ2-7; 14 bases match TRBD2. CDR1 is SGHTA, CDR2 FQGNSA, per germline. The V gene end was trimmed by 5 bases and the J gene end by 6 bases; junction bases not matched to a gene: 9. The CDR3 runs to 16 residues. DNA for the CDR3: TGTGCCAGCAGCGCCCCGGGACTAGCGGGAGTAGGCGAGCAGTACTTC. This encodes CASSAPGLAGVGEQYF.

The genes are TRBV19 and TRBJ1-1, with 7 positions matching TRBD1. CDR1 and CDR2 from the germline V gene are LNHDA and SQIVND (reference sequence). The ends lost 5 bases at V and 1 base at J; junction bases unmatched: 10. CDR3 length: 16 residues. CDR3 in amino acids: CASSSPQGTANTEAFF. Here the CDR3 DNA reads TGTGCCAGTAGTTCACCTCAGGGGACAGCGAACACTGAAGCTTTCTTT. Complete variable domain (other parts from reference TRBV19 and TRBJ1-1): DGGITQSPKYLFRKEGQNVTLSCEQNLNHDAMYWYRQDPGQGLRLIYYSQIVNDFQKGDIAEGYSVSREKKESFPLTVTSAQKNPTAFYLCASSSPQGTANTEAFFGQGTRLTVV.

In this sample, this clonotype turned up once. The chain has TRBV7-8 and TRBJ2-7; TRBD1 is a possible D gene (5 bases). Trimming stripped 5 bases from V and 3 bases from J, with 14 bases between. The CDR3 has 14 amino acids. In germline, CDR1 is SGHVS, CDR2 FQNEAQ. CDR3 region: CASSLAARVYEQYF. In DNA form, the CDR3 reads TGTGCCAGCAGCCTGGCCGCCAGGGTCTACGAGCAGTACTTC.

The V and J genes are TRBV20-1 and TRBJ1-2; D might be TRBD1 (6 bases). CDR1 and CDR2 (germline): DFQATT, SNEGSKA (reference sequence). Between the trimmed V and J ends, which lost 6 bases and 7 bases, there was a span of 24 bases. The CDR3 is 15 amino acids. The CDR3 loop reads CSAVPTGLSSFGYTF. In DNA, the CDR3 is TGCAGTGCCGTTCCTACAGGGCTTTCTTCGTTTGGCTACACCTTC.

This clonotype was seen only a few times. This rearrangement joins TRBV19 to TRBJ2-3, with unresolved D. CDR3 length equals 15 residues. Germline lookup yields CDR1 LNHDA and CDR2 SQIVND (reference sequence). V dropped 1 base and J dropped 2 bases, with 10 bases sitting between them. This chain's CDR3 is CASSIGNSHTDTQYF. The CDR3 DNA is TGTGCCAGTAGTATAGGAAACTCCCACACAGATACGCAGTATTTT.

V usage is TRBV19 and J usage is TRBJ2-1, with 8 bases identical to TRBD1. V lost 3 bases to trimming and J lost 4 bases; unmatched junction nucleotides: 8. The germline V gene has CDR1 LNHDA and CDR2 SQIVND (reference sequence). CDR3 size: 16 residues. CDR3 in amino acids: CASSMRGQGAYNEQFF. CDR3 sequence (DNA): TGTGCCAGTAGTATGCGGGGTCAGGGGGCTTACAATGAGCAGTTCTTC.

This clonotype was counted only a few times. The V gene is TRBV7-2, the J gene TRBJ2-2; D remains unclear. Germline V gene lookup returns CDR1 SGHTA and CDR2 FQGNSA. V lost 7 bases and J 8 bases, leaving 11 bases between the germline ends. CDR3 size: 12 residues. The CDR3 here is CASTGGVGELFF. For the CDR3, the DNA is TGTGCCAGCACCGGTGGAGTAGGGGAGCTGTTTTTT. Variable domain in full (rest from reference TRBV7-2 and TRBJ2-2): GAGVSQSPSNKVTEKGKDVELRCDPISGHTALYWYRQSLGQGLEFLIYFQGNSAPDKSGLPSDRFSAERTGGSVSTLTIQRTQQEDSAVYLCASTGGVGELFFGEGSRLTVL.